This section outlines one T cell receptor beta chain sequence together with its context. CDR3 size: 11 residues. Germline loops: CDR1 LGHDT, CDR2 YNNKEL (reference sequence). Trimming cost V 8 bases and J 6 bases, with 9 bases left between them. These data originate in a study of blood T cell repertoires in COVID-19. Overall study context: The study drew acute and convalescent COVID-19 samples from the United States, Italy and Spain. The analysed material was cDNA or gDNA that came from T cells, B-cell-depleted T cells, or PBMCs.

In the original processing: Reference gene primers were amplified, and this amplification served to estimate nucleated cell counts. Sequenced by immunoSEQ multiplex PCR; TCRdb stores in-frame clones only, minus some. The V and J calls and clone size come from that table; D and trimming were worked out from the DNA. The profile shows nearly 55,000 clones, around 83% of them singletons. The sample comprised peripheral blood. This chain links TRBV3-1 (or the pseudogene TRBV3-2) with TRBJ2-3, with D perhaps matching TRBD2 (5 bases). The TCR originated in a man between 65 and 85 years old with active COVID-19. CDR3 sequence reads: CASQTGDTQYF. CDR3 coding DNA: TGTGCCAGCCAGACGGGGGATACGCAGTATTTT.